This is a list of T cell receptor beta chains from one sample in a study of CD4 T cells in relation to SARS-CoV-2 and coronaviruses. Using immunoSEQ multiplex PCR, the repertoire was profiled, and TCRdb retains in-frame clones only, with some absent. Here the sample spans about 20,000 clones, roughly 80% being singletons. Their specific antigens are unknown. The sample was CD4+ T cells from PBMCs, cultured in vitro. The receptors derive from a human donor in good health. The CDR3 runs from the conserved cysteine through the conserved F or W. Each record gives: D gene, V gene, J gene, clone size, CDR3 protein, CDR3 DNA. A D gene is named only where the DNA matches it firmly. Clone sizes are given selectively: once, few, many, or a class where the clone is expanded.

TRBD2	TRBV29-1	TRBJ2-1	.	CSAGTSGSPHEQFF	TGCAGCGCCGGGACTAGCGGGAGTCCCCATGAGCAGTTCTTC
.	TRBV19	TRBJ2-3	few	CASSMWVITDTQYF	TGTGCCAGTAGTATGTGGGTCATCACAGATACGCAGTATTTT
TRBD1	TRBV10-1	TRBJ1-1	.	CASSEFHQGGTEAFF	TGCGCCAGCAGTGAGTTTCATCAGGGGGGCACTGAAGCTTTCTTT
.	TRBV5-1	TRBJ2-7	.	CASSPPDREYEQYF	TGCGCCAGCAGCCCCCCCGACCGGGAGTACGAGCAGTACTTC
.	TRBV9	TRBJ1-5	.	CASSVESNQPQHF	TGTGCCAGCAGCGTCGAGAGCAATCAGCCCCAGCATTTT
TRBD2	TRBV7-3	TRBJ2-5	few	CASSLKGGETQYF	TGTGCCAGCAGCTTAAAGGGAGGGGAGACCCAGTACTTC
.	TRBV5-7	TRBJ1-2	.	CASSLFYGYTF	TGTGCCAGCAGCTTGTTCTATGGCTACACCTTC
.	TRBV6-1	TRBJ1-2	.	CASSENGSYGYTF	TGTGCCAGCAGTGAAAACGGGAGCTATGGCTACACCTTC
TRBD2	TRBV6-5	TRBJ2-7	.	CASLLAGGNEQYF	TGTGCCAGCTTACTAGCGGGAGGTAACGAGCAGTACTTC
.	TRBV18	TRBJ2-5	.	CASSPQFQETQYF	TGTGCCAGCTCACCACAGTTCCAAGAGACCCAGTACTTC
.	TRBV11-3	TRBJ2-5	.	CASSQGGRGETQYF	TGTGCCAGCTCGCAAGGGGGAAGAGGGGAGACCCAGTACTTC
.	TRBV19	TRBJ2-5	.	CASHGRSGVQETQYF	TGTGCCAGCCACGGGAGATCCGGTGTTCAAGAGACCCAGTACTTC
.	TRBV9	TRBJ2-7	few	CASSGGASYEQYF	TGTGCCAGCAGCGGCGGGGCCTCCTACGAGCAGTACTTC
.	TRBV12-5	TRBJ2-7	.	CASGLVDEQYF	TGTGCTAGTGGTTTGGTGGACGAGCAGTACTTC
.	TRBV5-1	TRBJ2-7	few	CASSLGRGEQYF	TGCGCCAGCAGCTTGGGTAGGGGCGAGCAGTACTTC
.	TRBV12-3/TRBV12-4	TRBJ1-1	.	CASSLYGGTEAFF	TGTGCCAGCAGTTTATACGGGGGAACTGAAGCTTTCTTT
.	TRBV11-1	TRBJ2-3	.	CASSPRTRRDTQYF	TGTGCCAGCAGCCCCCGGACGCGACGCGATACGCAGTATTTT
.	TRBV2	TRBJ1-1	few	CASTTGQQNTEAFF	TGTGCCAGCACTACGGGACAACAGAACACTGAAGCTTTCTTT
.	TRBV25-1	TRBJ1-1	.	CASSPHGGARAEAFF	TGTGCCAGCAGTCCTCACGGAGGTGCGAGGGCGGAAGCTTTCTTT
TRBD2	TRBV11-2	TRBJ2-7	.	CASSPFGTSGKDYEQYF	TGTGCCAGCAGCCCATTCGGGACTAGCGGGAAGGACTACGAGCAGTACTTC
TRBD2	TRBV3-1/TRBV3-2	TRBJ2-5	.	CASTWTRTGGRETQYF	TGTGCCAGCACCTGGACCCGGACGGGAGGTAGAGAGACCCAGTACTTC
TRBD1	TRBV7-6	TRBJ2-1	.	CASSLDRVARAYNEQFF	TGTGCCAGCAGTCTTGACAGGGTGGCTAGGGCCTACAATGAGCAGTTCTTC
.	TRBV11-3	TRBJ2-5	once	CASSLGGSSGQETQYF	TGTGCCAGCAGCTTAGGGGGGAGTAGCGGCCAAGAGACCCAGTACTTC
TRBD2	TRBV4-2	TRBJ2-7	few	CASSQDLAVAYEQYF	TGTGCCAGCAGCCAAGACCTAGCGGTCGCCTACGAGCAGTACTTC
TRBD2	TRBV28	TRBJ2-5	.	CASSQGGLAGVGGETQYF	TGTGCCAGCAGTCAAGGGGGACTAGCGGGAGTTGGGGGAGAGACCCAGTACTTC
TRBD2	TRBV3-1/TRBV3-2	TRBJ2-1	.	CASSQDGGLAGGREQFF	TGTGCCAGCAGCCAAGATGGGGGACTAGCGGGAGGGAGGGAGCAGTTCTTC
.	TRBV7-2	TRBJ1-6	.	CASSLNTGNRSPLHF	TGTGCCAGCAGCTTAAATACAGGGAATAGGTCACCCCTCCACTTT
TRBD2	TRBV5-1	TRBJ2-3	once	CASYGLAGGPDTQYF	TGCGCCAGCTACGGACTAGCGGGAGGCCCAGATACGCAGTATTTT
.	TRBV7-9	TRBJ2-1	medium-sized	CASSPGGGTDEQFF	TGTGCCAGCAGCCCCGGGGGCGGGACGGATGAGCAGTTCTTC
TRBD2	TRBV15	TRBJ2-3	.	CATSRELAGAGDTQYF	TGTGCCACCAGCAGAGAGTTAGCGGGAGCGGGGGATACGCAGTATTTT